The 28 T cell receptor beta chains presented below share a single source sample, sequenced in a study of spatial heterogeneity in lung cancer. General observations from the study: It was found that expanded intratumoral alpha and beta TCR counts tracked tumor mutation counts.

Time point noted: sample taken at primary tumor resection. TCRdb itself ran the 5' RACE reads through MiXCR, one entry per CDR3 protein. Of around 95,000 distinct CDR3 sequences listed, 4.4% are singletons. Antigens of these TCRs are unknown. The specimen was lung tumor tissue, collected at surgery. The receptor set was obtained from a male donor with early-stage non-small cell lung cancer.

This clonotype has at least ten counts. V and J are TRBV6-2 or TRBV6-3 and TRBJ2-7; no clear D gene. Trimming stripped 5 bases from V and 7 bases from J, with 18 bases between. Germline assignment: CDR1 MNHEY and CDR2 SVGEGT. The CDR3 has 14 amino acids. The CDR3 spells CASSLRTQTWEQYF. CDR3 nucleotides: TGTGCCAGCAGTCTTCGGACCCAAACCTGGGAGCAGTACTTC.

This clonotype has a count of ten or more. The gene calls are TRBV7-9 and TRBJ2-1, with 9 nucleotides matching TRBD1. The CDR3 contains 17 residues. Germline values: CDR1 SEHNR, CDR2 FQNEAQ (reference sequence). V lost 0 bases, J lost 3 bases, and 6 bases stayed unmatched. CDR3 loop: CASSLAHRGQVYNEQFF. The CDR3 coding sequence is TGTGCCAGCAGCTTAGCACACAGGGGGCAAGTCTACAATGAGCAGTTCTTC.

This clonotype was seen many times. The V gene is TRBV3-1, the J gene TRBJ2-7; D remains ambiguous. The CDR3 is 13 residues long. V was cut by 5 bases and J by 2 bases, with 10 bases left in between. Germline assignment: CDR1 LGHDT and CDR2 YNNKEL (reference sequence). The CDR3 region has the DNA TGTGCCAGCAGCAACGAATATCCCTACGAGCAGTACTTC. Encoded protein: CASSNEYPYEQYF.

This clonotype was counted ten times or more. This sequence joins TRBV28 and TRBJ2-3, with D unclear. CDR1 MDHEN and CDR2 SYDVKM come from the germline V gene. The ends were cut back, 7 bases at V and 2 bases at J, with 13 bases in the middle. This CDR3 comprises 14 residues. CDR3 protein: CASTTLGSTDTQYF. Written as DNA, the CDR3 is TGTGCCAGCACCACACTGGGGTCCACAGATACGCAGTATTTT.

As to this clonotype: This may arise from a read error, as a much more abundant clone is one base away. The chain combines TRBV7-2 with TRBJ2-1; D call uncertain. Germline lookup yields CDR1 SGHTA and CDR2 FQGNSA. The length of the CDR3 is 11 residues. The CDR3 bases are TGTGTCAGCAGCGTTCACCTAGAGGAGTTCTTC. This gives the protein CVSSVHLEEFF. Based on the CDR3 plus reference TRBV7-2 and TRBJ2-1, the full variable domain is GAGVSQSPSNKVTEKGKDVELRCDPISGHTALYWYRQSLGQGLEFLIYFQGNSAPDKSGLPSDRFSAERTGGSVSTLTIQRTQQEDSAVYLCVSSVHLEEFFGPGTRLTVL.

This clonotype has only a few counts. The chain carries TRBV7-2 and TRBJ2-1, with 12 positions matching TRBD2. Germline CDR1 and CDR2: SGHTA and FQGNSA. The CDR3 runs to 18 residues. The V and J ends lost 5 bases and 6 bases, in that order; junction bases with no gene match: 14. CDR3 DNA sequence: TGTGCCAGCAGCGCATACCGACTAGCGGGAGTGCTCCCCAATGAGCAGTTCTTC. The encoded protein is CASSAYRLAGVLPNEQFF. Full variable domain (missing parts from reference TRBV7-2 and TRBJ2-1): GAGVSQSPSNKVTEKGKDVELRCDPISGHTALYWYRQSLGQGLEFLIYFQGNSAPDKSGLPSDRFSAERTGGSVSTLTIQRTQQEDSAVYLCASSAYRLAGVLPNEQFFGPGTRLTVL.

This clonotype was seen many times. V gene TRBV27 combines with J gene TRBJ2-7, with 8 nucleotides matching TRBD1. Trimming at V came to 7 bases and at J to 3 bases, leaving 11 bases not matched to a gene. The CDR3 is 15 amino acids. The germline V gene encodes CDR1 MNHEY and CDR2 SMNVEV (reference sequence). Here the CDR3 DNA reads TGTGCCAGCACCCGGACCGGGACAGGAATCTACGAGCAGTACTTC. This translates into CASTRTGTGIYEQYF.

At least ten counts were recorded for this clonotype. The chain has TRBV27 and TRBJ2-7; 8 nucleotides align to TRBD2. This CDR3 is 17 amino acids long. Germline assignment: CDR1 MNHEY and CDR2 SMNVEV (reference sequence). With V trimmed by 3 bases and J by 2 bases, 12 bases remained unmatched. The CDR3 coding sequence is TGTGCCAGCAGTTTCTCCCCTACTAGCGGATGGACCTACGAGCAGTACTTC. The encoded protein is CASSFSPTSGWTYEQYF.

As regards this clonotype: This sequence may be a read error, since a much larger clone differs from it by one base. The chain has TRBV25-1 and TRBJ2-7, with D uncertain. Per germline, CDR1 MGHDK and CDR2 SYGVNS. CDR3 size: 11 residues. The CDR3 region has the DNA TGTGCCTGCAGTGCCGGCTACGAGCAGTACTTC. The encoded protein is CACSAGYEQYF.

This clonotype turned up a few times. The CDR3 DNA sequence: TGCGCCAGCAGCCCGGGACCCCAGGGGGCGGCCACAGATACGCAGTATTTT. This encodes CASSPGPQGAATDTQYF. The chain uses TRBV5-1 and TRBJ2-3; 8 bases line up with TRBD1. V dropped 4 bases and J dropped 2; count of bases not matched to a gene: 12. Germline lookup yields CDR1 SGHRS and CDR2 YFSETQ. This CDR3 is 17 amino acids long.

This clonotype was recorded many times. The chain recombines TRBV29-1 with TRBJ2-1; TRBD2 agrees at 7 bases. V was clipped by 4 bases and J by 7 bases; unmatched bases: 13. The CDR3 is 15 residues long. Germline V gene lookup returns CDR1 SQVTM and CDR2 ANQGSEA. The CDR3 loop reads CSVVVVGGSKNEQFF. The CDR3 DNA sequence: TGCAGCGTTGTGGTAGTCGGCGGGAGTAAAAATGAGCAGTTCTTC.

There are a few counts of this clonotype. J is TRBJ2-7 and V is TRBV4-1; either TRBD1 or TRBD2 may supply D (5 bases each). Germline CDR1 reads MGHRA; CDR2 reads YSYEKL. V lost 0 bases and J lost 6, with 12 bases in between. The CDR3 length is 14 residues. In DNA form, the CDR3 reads TGCGCCAGCAGCCAAGAGGGGAGACAGTTCGAGCAGTACTTC. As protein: CASSQEGRQFEQYF.

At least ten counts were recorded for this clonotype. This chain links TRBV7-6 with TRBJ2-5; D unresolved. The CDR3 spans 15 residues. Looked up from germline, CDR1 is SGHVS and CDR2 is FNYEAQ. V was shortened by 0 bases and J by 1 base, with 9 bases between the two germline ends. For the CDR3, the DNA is TGTGCCAGCAGCTTAGCGCTGGCCTCCCAAGAGACCCAGTACTTC. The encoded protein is CASSLALASQETQYF.

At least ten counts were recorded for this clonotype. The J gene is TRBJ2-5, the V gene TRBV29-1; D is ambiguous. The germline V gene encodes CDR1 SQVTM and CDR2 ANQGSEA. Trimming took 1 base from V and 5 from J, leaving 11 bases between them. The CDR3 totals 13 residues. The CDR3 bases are TGCAGCGTTGAAGGCCAAAAATATGAGACCCAGTACTTC. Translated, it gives CSVEGQKYETQYF.

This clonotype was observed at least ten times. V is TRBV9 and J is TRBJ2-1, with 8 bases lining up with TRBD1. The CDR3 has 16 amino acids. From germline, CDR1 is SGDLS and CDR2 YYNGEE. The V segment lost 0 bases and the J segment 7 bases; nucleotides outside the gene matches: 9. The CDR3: CASSVAPGTGLNEQFF. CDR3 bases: TGTGCCAGCAGCGTAGCTCCCGGGACAGGTCTAAATGAGCAGTTCTTC.

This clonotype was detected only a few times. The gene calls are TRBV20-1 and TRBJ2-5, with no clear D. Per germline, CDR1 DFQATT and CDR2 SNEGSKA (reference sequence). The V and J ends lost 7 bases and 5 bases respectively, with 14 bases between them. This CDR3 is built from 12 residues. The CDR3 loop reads CSVGPRTETQYF. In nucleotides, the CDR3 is TGCAGTGTCGGTCCCCGAACTGAGACCCAGTACTTC.

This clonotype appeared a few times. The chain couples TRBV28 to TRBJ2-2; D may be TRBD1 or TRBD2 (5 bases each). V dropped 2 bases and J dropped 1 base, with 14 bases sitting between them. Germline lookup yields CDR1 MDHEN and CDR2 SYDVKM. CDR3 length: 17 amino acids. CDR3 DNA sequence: TGTGCCAGCAGTTTAGGGATCGGGGCTTTGAACACCGGGGAGCTGTTTTTT. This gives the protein CASSLGIGALNTGELFF.

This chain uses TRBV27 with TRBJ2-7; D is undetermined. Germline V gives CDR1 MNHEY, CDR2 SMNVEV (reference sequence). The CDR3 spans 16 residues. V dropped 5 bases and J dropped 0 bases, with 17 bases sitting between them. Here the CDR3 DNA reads TGTGCCAGCAGTCCCCGGGCACAGTTTTCCTCCTACGAGCAGTACTTC. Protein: CASSPRAQFSSYEQYF.

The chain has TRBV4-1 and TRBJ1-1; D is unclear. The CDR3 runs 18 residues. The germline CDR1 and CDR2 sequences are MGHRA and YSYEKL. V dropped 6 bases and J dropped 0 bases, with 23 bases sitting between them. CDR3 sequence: CASRAVIHKSTMNTEAFF. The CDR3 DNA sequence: TGCGCCAGCAGGGCCGTTATCCACAAGTCTACCATGAACACTGAAGCTTTCTTT.

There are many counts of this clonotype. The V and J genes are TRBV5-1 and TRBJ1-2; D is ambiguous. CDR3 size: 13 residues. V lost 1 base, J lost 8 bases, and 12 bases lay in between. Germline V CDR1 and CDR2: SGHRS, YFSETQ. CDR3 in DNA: TGCGCCAGCAGCTTGCATGAGGAATCCGGCTACACCTTC. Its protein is CASSLHEESGYTF.

CDR3 in amino acids: CSPIRGNTEAFF. DNA for the CDR3: TGCAGTCCTATCAGGGGAAACACTGAAGCTTTCTTT. The V gene is TRBV20-1, the J gene TRBJ1-1, with D perhaps matching TRBD1 (6 bases). Trimming removed 8 bases from V and 2 bases from J, with 12 bases in between. CDR1 is DFQATT and CDR2 is SNEGSKA in the germline V gene (reference sequence). The CDR3 is 12 residues long.

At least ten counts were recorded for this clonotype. The CDR3 is CASSRLTSGSVDEQFF. As DNA, the CDR3 is TGCGCCAGCAGCCGTCTTACTAGCGGGAGTGTAGATGAGCAGTTCTTC. The V call is TRBV5-1, the J call TRBJ2-1, with 11 bases aligning to TRBD2. Germline assignment: CDR1 SGHRS and CDR2 YFSETQ. CDR3 length: 16 amino acids. Trimming took 4 bases from V and 8 from J; bases not matched to a gene: 11.

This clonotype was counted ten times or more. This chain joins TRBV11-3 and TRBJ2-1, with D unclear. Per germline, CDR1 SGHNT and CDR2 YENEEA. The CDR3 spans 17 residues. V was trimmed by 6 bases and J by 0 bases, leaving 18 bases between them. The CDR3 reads CASSVLPRNLSYNEQFF. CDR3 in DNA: TGTGCCAGCAGTGTCCTCCCGCGGAACCTCTCCTACAATGAGCAGTTCTTC.

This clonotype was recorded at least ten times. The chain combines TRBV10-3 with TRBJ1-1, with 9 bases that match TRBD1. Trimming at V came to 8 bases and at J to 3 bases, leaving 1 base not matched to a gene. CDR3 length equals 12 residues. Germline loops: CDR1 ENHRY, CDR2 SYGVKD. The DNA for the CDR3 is TGTGCCATCCGGGACAGGGACACTGAAGCTTTCTTT. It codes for CAIRDRDTEAFF.

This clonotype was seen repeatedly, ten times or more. CDR3 loop: CASSFGTLSSSPLHF. For the CDR3, the DNA is TGTGCCAGCAGTTTTGGCACACTGTCCTCTTCACCCCTCCACTTT. The J gene is TRBJ1-6, the V gene TRBV27; D unresolved. The V gene's germline CDR1 is MNHEY and CDR2 SMNVEV (reference sequence). The CDR3 extends over 15 amino acids. Trimming removed 3 bases from V and 9 bases from J, with 15 bases in between.

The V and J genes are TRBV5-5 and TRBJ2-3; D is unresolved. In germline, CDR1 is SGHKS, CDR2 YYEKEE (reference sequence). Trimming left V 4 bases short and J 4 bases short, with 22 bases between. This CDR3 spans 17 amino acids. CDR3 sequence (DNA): TGTGCCAGCAGCCCTTTCGCGGAGCTGAGTTCCGCAGATACGCAGTATTTT. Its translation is CASSPFAELSSADTQYF.

The CDR3 DNA follows: TGTGCCAGCAGCTTAGACGCGTCGGGCGGAGCTACTCGGTACTTC. Its translation: CASSLDASGGATRYF. The chain recombines TRBV11-2 with TRBJ2-7; D not resolved. This CDR3 has 15 amino acids. Germline lookup yields CDR1 SGHAT and CDR2 FQNNGV. With 0 bases removed from V and 12 bases from J, the gap between germline ends came to 21 bases. The complete variable domain, with remaining parts taken from reference TRBV11-2 and TRBJ2-7, reads EAGVAQSPRYKIIEKRQSVAFWCNPISGHATLYWYQQILGQGPKLLIQFQNNGVVDDSQLPKDRFSAERLKGVDSTLKIQPAKLEDSAVYLCASSLDASGGATRYFGPGTRLTVT.

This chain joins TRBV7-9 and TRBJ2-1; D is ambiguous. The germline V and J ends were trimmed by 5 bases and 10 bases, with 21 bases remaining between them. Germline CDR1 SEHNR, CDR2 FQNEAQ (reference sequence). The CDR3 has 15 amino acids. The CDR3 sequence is CASSLPPENFKEQFF. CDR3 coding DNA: TGTGCCAGCAGCCTCCCCCCGGAAAACTTTAAGGAGCAGTTCTTC.